The clone carrying this TCR beta chain has a handful of counts. In germline, CDR1 is GTSNPN, CDR2 SVGIG (reference sequence). The CDR3 is 13 residues long. The V and J ends lost 3 bases and 3 bases respectively, with 11 bases between them. These data come from a study of blood T cells in healthy people across ages. The second PCR ran about 6 to 12 cycles with a sample-barcoded 5' primer and J-beta primers. MiXCR was run by TCRdb on the 5' RACE reads, yielding one entry per CDR3 protein. This table has 1.6 million or so distinct CDR3 sequences, about 31% appearing once. The sample taken for sequencing was blood. The sequence came from a woman aged 25-40 years in good health. This chain connects TRBV30 to TRBJ1-2; D call uncertain. CDR3 sequence (DNA): TGTGCCTGGAGCCCCCCAGGAGACTATGGCTACACCTTC. Translated, it gives CAWSPPGDYGYTF.